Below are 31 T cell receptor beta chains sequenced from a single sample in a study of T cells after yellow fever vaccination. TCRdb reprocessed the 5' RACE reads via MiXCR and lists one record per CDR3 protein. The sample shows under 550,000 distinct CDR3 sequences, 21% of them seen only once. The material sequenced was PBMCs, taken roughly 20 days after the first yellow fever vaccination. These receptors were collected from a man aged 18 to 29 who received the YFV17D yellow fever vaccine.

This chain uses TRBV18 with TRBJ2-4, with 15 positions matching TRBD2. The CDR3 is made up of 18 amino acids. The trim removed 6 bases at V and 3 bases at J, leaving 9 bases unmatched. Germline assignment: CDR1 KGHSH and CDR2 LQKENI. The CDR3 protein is CASSPGLAGGDGKNIQYF. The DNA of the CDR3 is TGTGCCAGCTCCCCGGGACTAGCGGGGGGCGACGGCAAAAACATTCAGTACTTC.

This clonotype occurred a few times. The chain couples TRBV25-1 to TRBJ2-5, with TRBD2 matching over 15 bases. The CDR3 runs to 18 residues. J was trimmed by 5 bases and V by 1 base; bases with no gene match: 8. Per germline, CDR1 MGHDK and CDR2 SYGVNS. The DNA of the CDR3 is TGTGCCAGCAGTGAATCGAAGGGACTAGCGGGGGGAGATGAGACCCAGTACTTC. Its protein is CASSESKGLAGGDETQYF.

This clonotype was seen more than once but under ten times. Written as DNA, the CDR3 is TGTGCCAGCTCACCAAGCCGGGGGGCCGACTACGAGCAGTACTTC. It yields the protein CASSPSRGADYEQYF. The chain has TRBV18 and TRBJ2-7; a weak D match, TRBD2 (7 bases). Between the trimmed V and J ends, which lost 2 bases and 3 bases, there was a span of 14 bases. The CDR3 runs to 15 residues. Germline CDR1 and CDR2: KGHSH and LQKENI.

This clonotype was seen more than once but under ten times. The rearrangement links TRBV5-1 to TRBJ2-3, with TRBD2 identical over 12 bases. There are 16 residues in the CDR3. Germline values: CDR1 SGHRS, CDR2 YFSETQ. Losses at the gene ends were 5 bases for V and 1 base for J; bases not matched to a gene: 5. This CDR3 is CASSFRLAGGTDTQYF. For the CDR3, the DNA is TGCGCCAGCAGTTTTCGACTAGCGGGGGGCACAGATACGCAGTATTTT.

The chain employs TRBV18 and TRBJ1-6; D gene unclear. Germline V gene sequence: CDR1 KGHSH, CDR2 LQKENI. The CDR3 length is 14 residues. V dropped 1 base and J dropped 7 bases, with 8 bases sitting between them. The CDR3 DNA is TGTGCCAGCTCACCACGAGATTCAAATTCACCCCTCCACTTT. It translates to CASSPRDSNSPLHF.

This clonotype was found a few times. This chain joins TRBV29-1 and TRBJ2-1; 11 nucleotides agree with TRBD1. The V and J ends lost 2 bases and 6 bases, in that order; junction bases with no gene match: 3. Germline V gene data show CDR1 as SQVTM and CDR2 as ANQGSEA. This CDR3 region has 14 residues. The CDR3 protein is CSVEPGQGGNEQFF. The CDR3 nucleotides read TGCAGCGTTGAACCGGGACAGGGGGGCAATGAGCAGTTCTTC.

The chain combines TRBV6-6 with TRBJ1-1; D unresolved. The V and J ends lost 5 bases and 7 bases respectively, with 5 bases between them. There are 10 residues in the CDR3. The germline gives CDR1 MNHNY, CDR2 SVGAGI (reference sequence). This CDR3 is CASSRGEAFF. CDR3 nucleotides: TGTGCCAGCAGTCGGGGTGAAGCTTTCTTT.

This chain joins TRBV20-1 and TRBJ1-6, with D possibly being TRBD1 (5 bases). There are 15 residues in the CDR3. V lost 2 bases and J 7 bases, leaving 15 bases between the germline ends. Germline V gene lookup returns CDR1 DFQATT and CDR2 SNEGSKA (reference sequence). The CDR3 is CSARNRRQTNSPLHF. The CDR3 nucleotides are TGCAGTGCTAGAAACCGGCGACAGACGAATTCACCCCTCCACTTT.

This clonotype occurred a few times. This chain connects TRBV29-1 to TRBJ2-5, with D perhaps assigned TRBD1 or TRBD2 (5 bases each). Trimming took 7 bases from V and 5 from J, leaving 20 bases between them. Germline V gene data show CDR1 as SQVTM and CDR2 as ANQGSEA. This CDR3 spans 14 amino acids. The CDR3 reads CSASGLLDWETQYF. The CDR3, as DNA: TGCAGCGCATCGGGGCTCCTGGACTGGGAGACCCAGTACTTC.

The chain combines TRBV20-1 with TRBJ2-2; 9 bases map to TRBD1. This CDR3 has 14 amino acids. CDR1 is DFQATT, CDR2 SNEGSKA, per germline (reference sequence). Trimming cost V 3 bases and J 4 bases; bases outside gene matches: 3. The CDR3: CSARDRGSTGELFF. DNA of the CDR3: TGCAGTGCTAGGGACAGGGGCTCCACCGGGGAGCTGTTTTTT.

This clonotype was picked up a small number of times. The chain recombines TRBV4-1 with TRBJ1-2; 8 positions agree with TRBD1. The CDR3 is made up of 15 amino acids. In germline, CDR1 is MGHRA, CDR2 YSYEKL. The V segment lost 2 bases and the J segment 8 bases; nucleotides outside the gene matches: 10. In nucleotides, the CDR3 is TGCGCCAGCAGCCAACTCGACAGGGGTGTGAGAGGCTACACCTTC. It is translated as CASSQLDRGVRGYTF.

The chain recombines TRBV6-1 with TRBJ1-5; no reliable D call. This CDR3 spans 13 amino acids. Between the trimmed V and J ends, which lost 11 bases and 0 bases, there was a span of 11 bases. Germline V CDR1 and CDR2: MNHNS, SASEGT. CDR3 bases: TGTGCCTGGGTAACCACTAGCAATCAGCCCCAGCATTTT. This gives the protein CAWVTTSNQPQHF.

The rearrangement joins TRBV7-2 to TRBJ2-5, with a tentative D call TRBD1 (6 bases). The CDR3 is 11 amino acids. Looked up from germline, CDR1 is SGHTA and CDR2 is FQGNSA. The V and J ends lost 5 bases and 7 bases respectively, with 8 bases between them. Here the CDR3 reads CASSARGTQYF. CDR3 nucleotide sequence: TGTGCCAGCAGCGCCAGGGGGACCCAGTACTTC.

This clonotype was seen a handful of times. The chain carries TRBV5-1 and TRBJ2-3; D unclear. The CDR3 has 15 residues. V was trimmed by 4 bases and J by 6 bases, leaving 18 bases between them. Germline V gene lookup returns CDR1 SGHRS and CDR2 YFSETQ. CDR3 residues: CASSLRSAGLDTQYF. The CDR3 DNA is TGCGCCAGCAGCCTACGGAGCGCCGGGCTTGATACGCAGTATTTT. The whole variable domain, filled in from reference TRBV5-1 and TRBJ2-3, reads KAGVTQTPRYLIKTRGQQVTLSCSPISGHRSVSWYQQTPGQGLQFLFEYFSETQRNKGNFPGRFSGRQFSNSRSEMNVSTLELGDSALYLCASSLRSAGLDTQYFGPGTRLTVL.

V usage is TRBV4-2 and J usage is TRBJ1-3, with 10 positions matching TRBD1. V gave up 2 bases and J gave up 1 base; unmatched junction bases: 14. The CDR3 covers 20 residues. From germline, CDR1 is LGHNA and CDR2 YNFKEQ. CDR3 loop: CASSQRMETGGWRSGNTIYF. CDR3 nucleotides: TGTGCCAGCAGCCAAAGGATGGAGACAGGGGGCTGGAGATCTGGAAACACCATATATTTT.

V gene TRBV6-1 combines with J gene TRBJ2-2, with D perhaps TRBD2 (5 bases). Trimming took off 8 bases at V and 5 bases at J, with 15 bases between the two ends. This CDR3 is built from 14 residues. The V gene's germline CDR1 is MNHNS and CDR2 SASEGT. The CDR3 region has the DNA TGTGCCAGCGGGCGACTAATCGGTACCGGGGAGCTGTTTTTT. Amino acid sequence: CASGRLIGTGELFF.

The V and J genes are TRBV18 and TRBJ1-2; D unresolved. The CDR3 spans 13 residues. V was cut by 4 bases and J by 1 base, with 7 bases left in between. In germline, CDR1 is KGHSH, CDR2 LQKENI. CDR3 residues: CASSHDNNYGYTF. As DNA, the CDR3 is TGTGCCAGCTCACACGACAATAACTATGGCTACACCTTC.

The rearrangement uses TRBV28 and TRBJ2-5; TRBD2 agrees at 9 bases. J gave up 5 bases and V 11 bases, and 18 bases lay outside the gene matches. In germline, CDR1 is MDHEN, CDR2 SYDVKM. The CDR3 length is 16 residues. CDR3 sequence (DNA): TGTGCCGTAGTGAAGCGGCGGGGGGGCCGGACCGAGACCCAGTACTTC. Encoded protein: CAVVKRRGGRTETQYF.

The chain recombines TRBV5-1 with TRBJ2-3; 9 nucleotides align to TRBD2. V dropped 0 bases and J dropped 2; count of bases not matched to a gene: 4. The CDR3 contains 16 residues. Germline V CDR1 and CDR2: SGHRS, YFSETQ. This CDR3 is CASSLALAGATDTQYF. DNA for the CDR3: TGCGCCAGCAGCTTGGCCTTAGCGGGGGCCACAGATACGCAGTATTTT.

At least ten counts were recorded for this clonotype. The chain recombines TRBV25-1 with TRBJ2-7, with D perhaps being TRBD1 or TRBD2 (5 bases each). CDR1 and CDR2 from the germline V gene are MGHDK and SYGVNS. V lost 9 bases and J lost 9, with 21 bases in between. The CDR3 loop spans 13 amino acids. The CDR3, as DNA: TGTGCCAGAGATAGCAGGGACCCAAACCCGCAGTACGTC. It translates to CARDSRDPNPQYV.

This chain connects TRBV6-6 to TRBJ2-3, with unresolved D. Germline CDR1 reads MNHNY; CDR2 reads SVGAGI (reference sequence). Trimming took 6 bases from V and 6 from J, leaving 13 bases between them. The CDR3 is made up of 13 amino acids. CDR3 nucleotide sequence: TGTGCCAGCAGCCCGAAGCAGGAGGATACGCAGTATTTT. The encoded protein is CASSPKQEDTQYF.

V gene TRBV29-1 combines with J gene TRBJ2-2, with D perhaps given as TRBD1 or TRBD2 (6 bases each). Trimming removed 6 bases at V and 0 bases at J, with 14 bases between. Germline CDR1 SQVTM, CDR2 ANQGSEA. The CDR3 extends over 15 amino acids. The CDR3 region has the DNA TGCAGCGTCGGAGGGGGGACCACGAACACCGGGGAGCTGTTTTTT. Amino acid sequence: CSVGGGTTNTGELFF.

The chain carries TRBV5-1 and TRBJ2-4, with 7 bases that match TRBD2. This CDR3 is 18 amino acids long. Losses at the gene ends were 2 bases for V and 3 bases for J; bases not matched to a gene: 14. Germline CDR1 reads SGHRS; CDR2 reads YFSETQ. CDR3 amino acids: CASSFKGEGGGGKNIQYF. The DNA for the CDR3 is TGCGCCAGCAGCTTTAAAGGGGAAGGCGGGGGAGGCAAAAACATTCAGTACTTC. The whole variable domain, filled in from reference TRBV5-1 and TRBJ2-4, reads KAGVTQTPRYLIKTRGQQVTLSCSPISGHRSVSWYQQTPGQGLQFLFEYFSETQRNKGNFPGRFSGRQFSNSRSEMNVSTLELGDSALYLCASSFKGEGGGGKNIQYFGAGTRLSVL.

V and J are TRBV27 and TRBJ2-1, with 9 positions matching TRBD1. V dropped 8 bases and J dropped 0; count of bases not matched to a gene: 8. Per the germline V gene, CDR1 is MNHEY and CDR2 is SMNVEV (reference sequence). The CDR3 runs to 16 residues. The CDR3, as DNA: TGTGCCAGCTGGACAGGGGTCGGAGGCTCCTACAATGAGCAGTTCTTC. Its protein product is CASWTGVGGSYNEQFF.

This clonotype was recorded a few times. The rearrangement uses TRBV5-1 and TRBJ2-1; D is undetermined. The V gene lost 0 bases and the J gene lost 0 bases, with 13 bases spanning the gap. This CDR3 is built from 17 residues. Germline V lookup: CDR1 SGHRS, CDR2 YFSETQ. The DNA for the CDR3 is TGCGCCAGCAGCTTGGACCTTATATTTAGCTCCTACAATGAGCAGTTCTTC. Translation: CASSLDLIFSSYNEQFF.

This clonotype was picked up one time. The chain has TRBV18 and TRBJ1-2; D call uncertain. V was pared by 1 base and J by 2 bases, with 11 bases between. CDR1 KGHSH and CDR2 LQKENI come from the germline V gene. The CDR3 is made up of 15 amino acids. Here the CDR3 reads CASSPQDNRNYGYTF. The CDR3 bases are TGTGCCAGCTCACCACAAGACAACAGAAACTATGGCTACACCTTC.

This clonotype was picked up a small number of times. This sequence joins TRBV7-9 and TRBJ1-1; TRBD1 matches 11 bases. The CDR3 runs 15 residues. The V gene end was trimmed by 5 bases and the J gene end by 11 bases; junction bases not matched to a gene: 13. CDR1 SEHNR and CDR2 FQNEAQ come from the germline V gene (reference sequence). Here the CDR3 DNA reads TGTGCCAGCAGCGCTGGGACAGGGGGTGTCCTGGCCGCTTTCTTT. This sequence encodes CASSAGTGGVLAAFF.

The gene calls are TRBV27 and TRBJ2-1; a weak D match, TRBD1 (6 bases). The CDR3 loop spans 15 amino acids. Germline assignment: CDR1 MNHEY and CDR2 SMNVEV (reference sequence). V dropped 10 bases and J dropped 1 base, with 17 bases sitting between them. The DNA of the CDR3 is TGTGCCACCGCGAAAAGACAGGTTTCCTACAATGAGCAGTTCTTC. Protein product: CATAKRQVSYNEQFF.

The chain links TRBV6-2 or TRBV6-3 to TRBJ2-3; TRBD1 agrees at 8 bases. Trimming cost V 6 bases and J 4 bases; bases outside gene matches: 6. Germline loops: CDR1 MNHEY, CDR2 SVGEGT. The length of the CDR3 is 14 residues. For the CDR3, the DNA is TGTGCCAGCAGACGGACAGGGCACGCAGATACGCAGTATTTT. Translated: CASRRTGHADTQYF.

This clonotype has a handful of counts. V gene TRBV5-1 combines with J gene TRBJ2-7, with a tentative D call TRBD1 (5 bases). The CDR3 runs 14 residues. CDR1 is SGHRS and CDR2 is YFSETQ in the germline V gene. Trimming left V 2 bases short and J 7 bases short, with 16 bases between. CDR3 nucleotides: TGCGCCAGCAGCTTCATCGGGCCAAGGGGTGAGCAGTACTTC. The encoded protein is CASSFIGPRGEQYF.

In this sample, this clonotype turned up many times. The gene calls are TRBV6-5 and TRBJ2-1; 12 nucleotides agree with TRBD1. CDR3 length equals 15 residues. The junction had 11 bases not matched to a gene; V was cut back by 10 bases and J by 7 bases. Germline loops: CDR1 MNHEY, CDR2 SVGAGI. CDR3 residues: CAISRGTGGGNEQFF. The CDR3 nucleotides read TGTGCCATCTCAAGGGGGACAGGGGGCGGGAATGAGCAGTTCTTC.